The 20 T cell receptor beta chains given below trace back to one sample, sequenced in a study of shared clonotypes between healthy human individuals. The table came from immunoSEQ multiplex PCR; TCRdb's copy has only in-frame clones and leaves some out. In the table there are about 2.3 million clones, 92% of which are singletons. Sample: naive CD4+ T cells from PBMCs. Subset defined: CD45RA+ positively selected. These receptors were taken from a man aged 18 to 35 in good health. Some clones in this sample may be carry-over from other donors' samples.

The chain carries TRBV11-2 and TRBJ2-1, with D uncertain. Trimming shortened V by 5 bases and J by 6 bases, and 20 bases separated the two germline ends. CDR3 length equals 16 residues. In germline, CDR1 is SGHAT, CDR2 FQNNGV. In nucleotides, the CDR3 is TGTGCCAGCAGCACTGGGTTATGGGCAGGCCGCAATGAGCAGTTCTTC. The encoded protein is CASSTGLWAGRNEQFF.

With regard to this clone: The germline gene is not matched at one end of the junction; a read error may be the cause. CDR3: CAISDRLRAGGDDYGYTF. The CDR3 coding sequence is TGTGCCATCAGTGACCGACTGAGGGCAGGGGGCGATGATTATGGCTACACCTTC. The V and J genes are TRBV6-1 and TRBJ1-2; the match to TRBD1 covers 8 bases. Germline V gene data show CDR1 as MNHNS and CDR2 as SASEGT. The CDR3 consists of 18 residues.

CDR3 amino acids: CAWSPFKGRRGDTQYF. The CDR3 region has the DNA TGTGCCTGGAGCCCTTTCAAGGGGCGGAGAGGAGATACGCAGTATTTT. V usage is TRBV30 and J usage is TRBJ2-3; the D gene is possibly TRBD1 (5 bases). Deletions cut 3 bases from V and 5 bases from J, with 21 bases between. The CDR3 is 16 amino acids. Germline CDR1 and CDR2: GTSNPN and SVGIG (reference sequence).

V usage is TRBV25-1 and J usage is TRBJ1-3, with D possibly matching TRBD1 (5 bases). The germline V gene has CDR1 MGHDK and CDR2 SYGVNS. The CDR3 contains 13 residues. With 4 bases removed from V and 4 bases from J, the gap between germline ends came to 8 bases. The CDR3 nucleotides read TGTGCCAGCAGTGGGGGGAGGGGAAACACCATATATTTT. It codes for CASSGGRGNTIYF.

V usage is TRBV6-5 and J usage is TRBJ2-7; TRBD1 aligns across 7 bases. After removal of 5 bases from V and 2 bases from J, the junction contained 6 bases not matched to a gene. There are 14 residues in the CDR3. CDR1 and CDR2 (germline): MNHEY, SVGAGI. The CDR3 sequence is CASSPPGGPYEQYF. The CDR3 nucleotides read TGTGCCAGCAGTCCACCAGGGGGACCCTACGAGCAGTACTTC.

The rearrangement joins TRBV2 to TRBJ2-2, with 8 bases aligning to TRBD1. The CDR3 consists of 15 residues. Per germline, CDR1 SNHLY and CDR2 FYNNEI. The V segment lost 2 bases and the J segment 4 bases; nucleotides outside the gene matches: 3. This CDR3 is CASSERTGITGELFF. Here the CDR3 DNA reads TGTGCCAGCAGTGAAAGGACAGGGATCACCGGGGAGCTGTTTTTT.

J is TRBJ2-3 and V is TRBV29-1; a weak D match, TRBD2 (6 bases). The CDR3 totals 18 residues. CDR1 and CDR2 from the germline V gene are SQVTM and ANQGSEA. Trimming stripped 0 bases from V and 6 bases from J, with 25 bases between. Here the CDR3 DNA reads TGCAGCGTTGAAGATCCTTCGGCAGCTCGGGGGTCAAGGGATACGCAGTATTTT. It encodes CSVEDPSAARGSRDTQYF.

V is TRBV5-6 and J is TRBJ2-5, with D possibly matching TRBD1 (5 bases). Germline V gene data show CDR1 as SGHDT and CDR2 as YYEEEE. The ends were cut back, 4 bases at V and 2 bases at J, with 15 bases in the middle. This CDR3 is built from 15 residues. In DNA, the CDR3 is TGTGCCAGCAGCATGGACCCCTGGACACAAGAGACCCAGTACTTC. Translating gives CASSMDPWTQETQYF.

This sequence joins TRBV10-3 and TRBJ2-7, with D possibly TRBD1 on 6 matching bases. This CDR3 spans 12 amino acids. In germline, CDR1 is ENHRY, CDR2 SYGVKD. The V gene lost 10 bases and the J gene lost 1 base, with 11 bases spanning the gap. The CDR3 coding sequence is TGTGCCACGAACGGACAGTCCTACGAGCAGTACTTC. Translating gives CATNGQSYEQYF.

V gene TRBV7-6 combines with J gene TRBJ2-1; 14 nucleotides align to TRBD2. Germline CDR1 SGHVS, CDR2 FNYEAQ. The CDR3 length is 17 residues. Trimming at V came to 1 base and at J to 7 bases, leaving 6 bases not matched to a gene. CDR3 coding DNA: TGTGCCAGCAGCTTAGTTGGGACTAGCGGGAGAAGAAATGAGCAGTTCTTC. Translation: CASSLVGTSGRRNEQFF.

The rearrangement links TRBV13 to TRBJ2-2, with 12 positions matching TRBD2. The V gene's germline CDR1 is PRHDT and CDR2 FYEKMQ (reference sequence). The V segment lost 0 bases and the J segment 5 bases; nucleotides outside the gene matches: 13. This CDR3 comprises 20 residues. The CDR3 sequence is CASSLGFSSGRAWKTGELFF. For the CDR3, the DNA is TGTGCCAGCAGCTTAGGGTTTTCTAGCGGGAGGGCCTGGAAAACCGGGGAGCTGTTTTTT.

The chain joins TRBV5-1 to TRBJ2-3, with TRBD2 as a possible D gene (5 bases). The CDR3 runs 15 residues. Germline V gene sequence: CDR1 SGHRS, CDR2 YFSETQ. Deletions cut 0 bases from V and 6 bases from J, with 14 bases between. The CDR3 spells CASSLAAVRGDTQYF. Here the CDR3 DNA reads TGCGCCAGCAGCTTGGCAGCCGTGAGAGGGGATACGCAGTATTTT.

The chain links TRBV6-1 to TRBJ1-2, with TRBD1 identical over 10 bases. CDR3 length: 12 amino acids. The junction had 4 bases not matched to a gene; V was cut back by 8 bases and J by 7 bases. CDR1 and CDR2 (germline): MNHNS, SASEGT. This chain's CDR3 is CASDRGLGGYTF. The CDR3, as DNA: TGTGCCAGCGACAGGGGGCTGGGTGGCTACACCTTC.

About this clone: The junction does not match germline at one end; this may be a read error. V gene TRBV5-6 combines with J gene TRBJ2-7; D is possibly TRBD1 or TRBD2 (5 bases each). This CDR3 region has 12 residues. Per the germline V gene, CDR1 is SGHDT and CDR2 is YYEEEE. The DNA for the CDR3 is TGTGCCAGCAGCTTGGGGGATAGGGGAGCGATATTC. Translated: CASSLGDRGAIF.

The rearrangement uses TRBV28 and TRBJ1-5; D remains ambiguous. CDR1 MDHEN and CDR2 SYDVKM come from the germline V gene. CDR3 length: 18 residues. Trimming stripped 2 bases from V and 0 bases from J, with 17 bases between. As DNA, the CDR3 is TGTGCCAGCAGTTTAGAGGTGCGAGTGGATCGTAGCAATCAGCCCCAGCATTTT. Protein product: CASSLEVRVDRSNQPQHF.

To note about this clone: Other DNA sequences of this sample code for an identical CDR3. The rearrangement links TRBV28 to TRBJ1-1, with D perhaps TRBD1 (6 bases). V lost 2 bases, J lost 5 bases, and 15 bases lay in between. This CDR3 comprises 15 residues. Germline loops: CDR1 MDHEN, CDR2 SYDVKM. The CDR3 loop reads CASSLGGGAPTEAFF. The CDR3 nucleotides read TGTGCCAGCAGTTTAGGAGGGGGGGCGCCAACTGAAGCTTTCTTT.

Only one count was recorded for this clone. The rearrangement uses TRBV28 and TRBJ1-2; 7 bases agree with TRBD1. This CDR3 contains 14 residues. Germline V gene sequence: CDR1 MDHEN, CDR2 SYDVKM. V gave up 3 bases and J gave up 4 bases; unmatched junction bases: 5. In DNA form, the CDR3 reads TGTGCCAGCAGTTTTTCAGCAGGGGGCTATGGCTACACCTTC. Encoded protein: CASSFSAGGYGYTF.

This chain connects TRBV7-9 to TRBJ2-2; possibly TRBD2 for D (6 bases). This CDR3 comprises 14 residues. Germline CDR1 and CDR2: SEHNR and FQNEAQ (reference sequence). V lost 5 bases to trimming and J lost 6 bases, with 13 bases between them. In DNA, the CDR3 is TGTGCCAGCAGCCCCCGGGGGATCGCCGGGGAGCTGTTTTTT. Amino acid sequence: CASSPRGIAGELFF.

CDR3 coding DNA: TGTGCCAGCAGCTTAGAGGGGACATTCAGGGACGAGACCCAGTACTTC. As protein: CASSLEGTFRDETQYF. The rearrangement joins TRBV7-9 to TRBJ2-5; tentative D call: TRBD1 (6 bases). The CDR3 runs to 16 residues. The germline V and J ends were trimmed by 1 base and 5 bases, with 17 bases remaining between them. Germline CDR1 reads SEHNR; CDR2 reads FQNEAQ (reference sequence).

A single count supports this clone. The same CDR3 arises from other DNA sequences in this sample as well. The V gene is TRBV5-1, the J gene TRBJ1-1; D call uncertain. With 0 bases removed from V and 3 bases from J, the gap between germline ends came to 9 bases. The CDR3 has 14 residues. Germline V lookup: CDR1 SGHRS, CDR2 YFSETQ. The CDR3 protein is CASSLVSGDTEAFF. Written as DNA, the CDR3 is TGCGCCAGCAGCTTGGTTTCTGGGGACACTGAAGCTTTCTTT.